This T cell receptor (beta chain) is from a study of radiotherapy plus CTLA-4 blockade in lung cancer. On the study more broadly: With roughly 28% of patients having disease control, objective responses were seen in approximately 17%.

Profiling relied on immunoSEQ multiplex PCR, and the TCRdb table lists in-frame clones only, not all of them. The data contain fewer than 65,000 clones, 65% to 80% of them singletons. Germline V CDR1 and CDR2: SQVTM, ANQGSEA. V shed 7 bases, J shed 2 bases, and the junction held 8 bases outside the gene matches. The CDR3 has 13 residues. The rearrangement links TRBV29-1 to TRBJ2-7; 7 nucleotides match TRBD1. This clonotype originated in a human donor with non-small cell lung cancer whose response to radiotherapy plus ipilimumab could not be evaluated. The starting material was peripheral blood, obtained from a patient treated with radiotherapy plus ipilimumab. The CDR3 DNA reads as TGCAGCGCCTCCCGGGACAGCCCCTACGAGCAGTACTTC. As protein: CSASRDSPYEQYF.